This is a list of T cell receptor beta chains from one sample in a study of T cell changes during pregnancy in multiple sclerosis. Data came from immunoSEQ multiplex PCR; TCRdb stores just in-frame clones and leaves some out. The repertoire holds about 68,000 clones, around 90% seen once, with about 2.1% in the top ten. The sample was peripheral blood, taken in the first trimester of pregnancy. These receptors all come from a female donor with multiple sclerosis, enrolled in a pregnancy study. Each CDR3 is given with its conserved first and last residue. D genes are given only for firm matches. For some rows the clone size is stated as once, few or many, or as a class when expanded; others skip it.

TRBV29-1,-,TRBD2,TRBJ2-7,CSETGGARLDEQYF,TGCAGCGAAACGGGAGGGGCCCGACTCGACGAGCAGTACTTC
TRBV30,-,-,TRBJ1-5,CAWSVQTNQPQHF,TGTGCCTGGAGTGTTCAGACTAATCAGCCCCAGCATTTT
TRBV18,-,TRBD1,TRBJ1-5,CASSRTGQGAGQPQHF,TGTGCCAGCTCTCGCACGGGACAGGGGGCAGGGCAGCCCCAGCATTTT
TRBV6-5,-,-,TRBJ2-5,CASSLRRTEVTQYF,TGTGCCAGCAGCCTCCGCAGGACAGAGGTGACCCAGTACTTC
TRBV27,-,-,TRBJ2-5,CASSPDRGLLLRETQYF,TGTGCCAGCAGCCCCGACCGGGGGTTATTGCTGAGAGAGACCCAGTACTTC
TRBV19,-,TRBD1,TRBJ2-5,CASSTDRGRETQYF,TGTGCCAGTAGTACCGACAGGGGTAGGGAGACCCAGTACTTC
TRBV11-2,-,-,TRBJ2-1,CASSYSTNNEQFF,TGTGCCAGCAGCTACTCCACTAACAATGAGCAGTTCTTC
TRBV29-1,-,-,TRBJ2-1,CSVRGPRSSYNEQFF,TGCAGCGTTAGGGGTCCCCGAAGCTCCTACAATGAGCAGTTCTTC
TRBV29-1,-,TRBD1,TRBJ2-1,CSVEGGQATYNEQFF,TGCAGCGTTGAAGGGGGACAGGCGACCTACAATGAGCAGTTCTTC
TRBV18,-,-,TRBJ2-7,CASSPAAGYEQYF,TGTGCCAGCTCACCCGCCGCGGGGTACGAGCAGTACTTC
TRBV28,-,-,TRBJ1-1,CASSSGGKDAFF,TGTGCCAGCAGTTCGGGGGGCAAGGACGCTTTCTTT
TRBV9,-,-,TRBJ2-7,CASSVGGGGYEQYF,TGTGCCAGCAGCGTAGGGGGAGGGGGCTACGAGCAGTACTTC
TRBV15,once,-,TRBJ1-6,CATSREPGGLSPLHF,TGTGCCACCAGCAGAGAACCCGGCGGGCTTTCACCCCTCCACTTT
TRBV30,-,TRBD2,TRBJ2-1,CAWSVPGRVYNEQFF,TGTGCCTGGAGTGTTCCCGGGAGGGTTTACAATGAGCAGTTCTTC
TRBV30,-,TRBD2,TRBJ2-1,CAWRGTSEQFF,TGTGCCTGGAGGGGGACTAGCGAGCAGTTCTTC
TRBV18,few,-,TRBJ1-1,CASSLWGETEAFF,TGTGCCAGCTCCCTTTGGGGAGAGACTGAAGCTTTCTTT
TRBV11-2,-,-,TRBJ1-2,CASSPERDYGYTF,TGTGCCAGCAGCCCGGAGCGGGACTATGGCTACACCTTC
TRBV5-1,-,-,TRBJ1-1,CASSFLKSRVRNTEAFF,TGCGCCAGCAGCTTCTTGAAGAGCAGGGTACGGAACACTGAAGCTTTCTTT
TRBV29-1,-,-,TRBJ2-7,CSAILRGTYEQYF,TGCAGCGCCATACTCCGGGGAACCTACGAGCAGTACTTC
TRBV18,-,TRBD1,TRBJ2-5,CASSLRQGVQETQYF,TGTGCCAGCTCACTTAGACAGGGTGTACAAGAGACCCAGTACTTC
TRBV7-9,-,-,TRBJ1-4,CASSLTAGPTNEKLFF,TGTGCCAGCAGCTTAACAGCGGGACCAACTAATGAAAAACTGTTTTTT
TRBV5-6,-,TRBD1,TRBJ1-6,CASSRTGNSPLHF,TGTGCCAGCAGCAGGACAGGAAATTCACCCCTCCACTTT
TRBV25-1,-,TRBD2,TRBJ2-3,CASSERKRGPGTDTQYF,TGTGCCAGCAGTGAAAGGAAGCGGGGGCCAGGCACAGATACGCAGTATTTT
TRBV10-1,-,-,TRBJ2-7,CASSDVPGPGGEQYF,TGCGCCAGCAGTGACGTCCCGGGTCCCGGAGGGGAGCAGTACTTC
TRBV30,few,-,TRBJ1-4,CAWSHRQKLFF,TGTGCCTGGAGTCACAGGCAAAAACTGTTTTTT
TRBV28,-,-,TRBJ1-2,CASSLGLPNYGYTF,TGTGCCAGCAGTTTAGGGCTACCTAACTATGGCTACACCTTC
TRBV6-1,-,TRBD1,TRBJ1-5,CASTSGTGSFQPQHF,TGTGCCAGCACTTCCGGGACAGGGAGTTTTCAGCCCCAGCATTTT
TRBV30,-,-,TRBJ1-2,CAWREDLLEGYGYTF,TGTGCCTGGAGGGAAGACCTCCTGGAGGGGTATGGCTACACCTTC
TRBV19,-,-,TRBJ2-7,CASSIDADYEQYF,TGTGCCAGTAGTATAGACGCAGATTACGAGCAGTACTTC
TRBV5-1,-,-,TRBJ2-2,CASSLNPGEPDTGELFF,TGCGCCAGCAGCTTAAACCCAGGGGAGCCGGACACCGGGGAGCTGTTTTTT
TRBV5-1,-,TRBD1,TRBJ2-5,CASSLSDRAGEETQYF,TGCGCCAGCAGCTTATCAGACAGGGCTGGGGAAGAGACCCAGTACTTC
TRBV28,-,TRBD1,TRBJ1-2,CASSFRDRGRGYTF,TGTGCCAGCAGTTTCCGGGACAGGGGTCGGGGCTACACCTTC
TRBV7-2,-,TRBD2,TRBJ2-7,CASSREAGVFSYEQYF,TGTGCCAGCAGCCGAGAAGCGGGAGTGTTCTCCTACGAGCAGTACTTC
TRBV11-1,-,TRBD2,TRBJ2-3,CASSFRTLAATDTQYF,TGTGCCAGCAGCTTCCGGACTCTAGCGGCCACAGATACGCAGTATTTT
TRBV29-1,-,-,TRBJ2-3,CSVGGLITDTQYF,TGCAGCGTTGGGGGACTGATCACAGATACGCAGTATTTT
TRBV15,-,-,TRBJ1-2,CATSRVRESNYGYTF,TGTGCCACCAGCAGAGTCAGGGAATCTAACTATGGCTACACCTTC
TRBV6-5,-,-,TRBJ1-2,CASRPDRSYGYTF,TGTGCCAGCAGACCCGACAGGTCCTATGGCTACACCTTC
TRBV6-1,-,TRBD1,TRBJ2-7,CASSRQGNYEQYF,TGTGCCAGCAGCCGACAGGGGAACTACGAGCAGTACTTC
TRBV11-3,-,TRBD2,TRBJ2-5,CASSPSGRGETQYF,TGTGCCAGCAGCCCCAGCGGGAGGGGGGAGACCCAGTACTTC
TRBV27,-,TRBD2,TRBJ2-1,CASSPTTSSSYNEQFF,TGTGCCAGCAGCCCTACGACTAGCTCTTCCTACAATGAGCAGTTCTTC
TRBV7-9,-,-,TRBJ1-2,CASSLANVRQVGGYTF,TGTGCCAGCAGCTTAGCTAACGTTCGTCAGGTCGGCGGCTACACCTTC
TRBV6-1,-,-,TRBJ1-1,CASHGTREAFF,TGTGCCAGCCATGGGACTCGTGAAGCTTTCTTT
TRBV7-6,-,TRBD1,TRBJ2-3,CASRARTGEADTQYF,TGTGCCAGCAGGGCTAGGACAGGGGAGGCAGATACGCAGTATTTT
TRBV2,-,-,TRBJ2-5,CASSDPLQGIQETQYF,TGTGCCAGCAGTGACCCTCTCCAGGGGATCCAAGAGACCCAGTACTTC
TRBV10-3,-,-,TRBJ1-2,CAIRADKGSFYGYTF,TGTGCCATCAGAGCTGACAAAGGTTCCTTCTATGGCTACACCTTC
TRBV2,-,-,TRBJ2-5,CASRKDNQETQYF,TGTGCCAGCAGGAAGGACAACCAAGAGACCCAGTACTTC
TRBV2,-,-,TRBJ2-3,CASIGVDTQYF,TGTGCCAGCATAGGGGTAGATACGCAGTATTTT
TRBV5-4,-,-,TRBJ2-1,CASSLGAANNEQFF,TGTGCCAGCAGCTTGGGGGCAGCTAACAATGAGCAGTTCTTC
TRBV10-1,-,-,TRBJ2-7,CASSESVREQYF,TGCGCCAGCAGTGAGTCGGTCAGGGAGCAGTACTTC
TRBV2,-,-,TRBJ1-2,CASMGHTNNYGYTF,TGTGCCAGCATGGGACATACCAACAACTATGGCTACACCTTC
TRBV2,once,TRBD2,TRBJ2-7,CASCVEREPHEQYF,TGTGCCAGCTGTGTAGAGCGGGAGCCCCACGAGCAGTACTTC
TRBV19,few,TRBD2,TRBJ2-7,CASGPGGEQYF,TGTGCCAGTGGCCCGGGGGGCGAGCAGTACTTC
TRBV19,-,-,TRBJ1-1,CASSPTDRNTEAFF,TGTGCCAGTAGTCCCACGGACAGAAACACTGAAGCTTTCTTT
TRBV30,-,-,TRBJ1-4,CAWNPGTSDEKLFF,TGTGCCTGGAATCCCGGGACATCCGATGAAAAACTGTTTTTT
TRBV6-1,-,-,TRBJ2-1,CSAGRNNEQFF,TGTTCCGCGGGCAGGAACAATGAGCAGTTCTTC